Below are 14 T cell receptor beta chains sequenced from a single sample in a study of blood T cell repertoires in COVID-19. Profiling relied on immunoSEQ multiplex PCR, and the TCRdb table lists in-frame clones only, not all of them. The profile shows 190,000 or so clones, about nine tenths of them singletons. Sequencing was carried out using peripheral blood. The receptors here all came from a man aged 40-50 years with acute or convalescent COVID-19.

J is TRBJ1-2 and V is TRBV19, with D possibly matching TRBD1 (5 bases). The CDR3 is 16 residues long. Germline CDR1 is LNHDA and CDR2 is SQIVND (reference sequence). V lost 7 bases and J 3 bases, leaving 21 bases between the germline ends. The CDR3 reads CASTLSGGADYYGYTF. As DNA, the CDR3 is TGTGCCAGTACCTTATCGGGCGGGGCAGATTACTATGGCTACACCTTC.

This rearrangement joins TRBV28 to TRBJ1-1; the D is unclear. V lost 5 bases and J lost 5, with 9 bases in between. The CDR3 contains 12 residues. Per the germline V gene, CDR1 is MDHEN and CDR2 is SYDVKM. The CDR3: CASSGHLTEAFF. CDR3 sequence (DNA): TGTGCCAGCAGTGGGCATTTGACTGAAGCTTTCTTT.

V gene TRBV19 combines with J gene TRBJ2-7, with 9 bases aligning to TRBD2. From germline, CDR1 is LNHDA and CDR2 SQIVND (reference sequence). The V segment lost 3 bases and the J segment 2 bases; nucleotides outside the gene matches: 5. The CDR3 has 15 residues. For the CDR3, the DNA is TGTGCCAGTAGTATGGGAGCGGGAGGCCCCTACGAGCAGTACTTC. Its translation: CASSMGAGGPYEQYF. Variable domain in full (rest from reference TRBV19 and TRBJ2-7): DGGITQSPKYLFRKEGQNVTLSCEQNLNHDAMYWYRQDPGQGLRLIYYSQIVNDFQKGDIAEGYSVSREKKESFPLTVTSAQKNPTAFYLCASSMGAGGPYEQYFGPGTRLTVT.

V usage is TRBV7-8 and J usage is TRBJ2-2; 8 bases match TRBD1. The CDR3 is made up of 16 amino acids. The J segment lost 7 bases and the V segment lost 3 bases, leaving 10 bases of the junction unmatched. Germline V gives CDR1 SGHVS, CDR2 FQNEAQ. The CDR3 here is CASSFGQGAMDGELFF. CDR3 DNA sequence: TGTGCCAGCAGCTTCGGCCAGGGGGCTATGGACGGGGAGCTGTTTTTT.

This sequence joins TRBV19 and TRBJ2-7; D is possibly TRBD2 (6 bases). This CDR3 spans 16 amino acids. V was shortened by 3 bases and J by 2 bases, with 17 bases between the two germline ends. CDR1 LNHDA and CDR2 SQIVND come from the germline V gene (reference sequence). The CDR3, as DNA: TGTGCCAGTAGTATTCGGGGGACGGAACTCACCTACGAGCAGTACTTC. Its protein is CASSIRGTELTYEQYF.

The chain couples TRBV14 to TRBJ2-7; perhaps TRBD1 as D (6 bases). The CDR3 is made up of 15 amino acids. V was cut by 3 bases and J by 5 bases, with 17 bases left in between. The germline gives CDR1 SGHDN, CDR2 FVKESK. CDR3 coding DNA: TGTGCCAGCAGCCACCACCAGACAGGAGAGAACGAGCAGTACTTC. Protein: CASSHHQTGENEQYF.

The rearrangement links TRBV10-3 to TRBJ2-7; the match to TRBD1 covers 11 bases. The CDR3 extends over 13 amino acids. Germline values: CDR1 ENHRY, CDR2 SYGVKD. V lost 11 bases to trimming and J lost 4 bases; unmatched junction nucleotides: 7. CDR3 loop: CASWTGGSYEQYF. In DNA, the CDR3 is TGTGCCTCCTGGACAGGGGGCTCGTACGAGCAGTACTTC.

The genes are TRBV28 and TRBJ2-5; TRBD2 might be the D (6 bases). This CDR3 is 14 amino acids long. CDR1 MDHEN and CDR2 SYDVKM come from the germline V gene. V was clipped by 6 bases and J by 2 bases, with 13 bases between them. The DNA for the CDR3 is TGTGCCAGCAGCATAGGAGGGATTCAAGAGACCCAGTACTTC. Amino acids: CASSIGGIQETQYF.

The V call is TRBV11-2, the J call TRBJ2-7, with 11 bases that match TRBD1. The CDR3 has 15 residues. Germline V gives CDR1 SGHAT, CDR2 FQNNGV. Trimming at V came to 4 bases and at J to 4 bases, leaving 6 bases not matched to a gene. The CDR3 is CASSSTGTGGYEQYF. The CDR3 DNA reads TGTGCCAGCAGCTCAACCGGGACAGGGGGATACGAGCAGTACTTC.

This clone was picked up one time. The chain employs TRBV9 and TRBJ2-1; no clear D gene. V gave up 0 bases and J gave up 0 bases, with 7 bases separating them. CDR3 length: 15 amino acids. Germline V CDR1 and CDR2: SGDLS, YYNGEE. CDR3 residues: CASSVDSFSYNEQFF. CDR3 in DNA: TGTGCCAGCAGCGTAGACAGCTTCTCCTACAATGAGCAGTTCTTC.

The chain combines TRBV3-1 (or the pseudogene TRBV3-2) with TRBJ2-1, with a tentative D call TRBD1 (5 bases). The CDR3 length is 16 residues. Germline values: CDR1 LGHDT, CDR2 YNNKEL (reference sequence). The ends were cut back, 1 base at V and 7 bases at J, with 17 bases in the middle. This CDR3 is CASSQVLGRWGNEQFF. CDR3 coding DNA: TGTGCCAGCAGCCAAGTATTGGGGCGCTGGGGAAATGAGCAGTTCTTC.

This clone came up once. This sequence joins TRBV29-1 and TRBJ2-7; a possible D gene is TRBD1 (6 bases). In germline, CDR1 is SQVTM, CDR2 ANQGSEA. The CDR3 loop spans 15 amino acids. Trimming removed 5 bases at V and 6 bases at J, with 23 bases between. This CDR3 reads CSVLRTGSLSGEQYF. The CDR3 DNA sequence: TGCAGCGTTCTTCGCACAGGGTCTCTCTCCGGCGAGCAGTACTTC.

This chain connects TRBV23-1 to TRBJ1-2; possibly TRBD1 for D (6 bases). TRBV23-1 is sorted into the ORF group, with uncertain function. With 0 bases removed from V and 0 bases from J, the gap between germline ends came to 14 bases. The CDR3 has 17 residues. In DNA, the CDR3 is TGCGCCAGCAGTCAATCGGGAACCAGGGGAACTAACTATGGCTACACCTTC. Protein product: CASSQSGTRGTNYGYTF.

This clone was observed once. This chain links TRBV6-5 with TRBJ1-2; 7 bases agree with TRBD1. Germline assignment: CDR1 MNHEY and CDR2 SVGAGI. With V trimmed by 5 bases and J by 6 bases, 12 bases remained unmatched. There are 15 residues in the CDR3. This CDR3 reads CASSHKTGVYNGYTF. As DNA, the CDR3 is TGTGCCAGCAGTCACAAAACAGGGGTGTATAATGGCTACACCTTC.